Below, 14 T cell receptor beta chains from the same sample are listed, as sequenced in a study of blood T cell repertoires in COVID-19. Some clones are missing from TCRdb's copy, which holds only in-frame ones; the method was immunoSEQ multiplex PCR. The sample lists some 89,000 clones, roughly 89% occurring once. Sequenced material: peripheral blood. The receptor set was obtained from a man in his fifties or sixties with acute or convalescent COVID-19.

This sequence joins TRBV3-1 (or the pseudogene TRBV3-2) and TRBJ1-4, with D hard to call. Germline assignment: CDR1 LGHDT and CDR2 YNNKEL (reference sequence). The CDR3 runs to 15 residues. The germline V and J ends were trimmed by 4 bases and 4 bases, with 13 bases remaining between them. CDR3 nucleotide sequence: TGTGCCAGCAGCCCCCAGTGGGCAGATAATGAAAAACTGTTTTTT. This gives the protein CASSPQWADNEKLFF.

The CDR3 here is CASSECEADCNQPQHF. CDR3 DNA: TGTGCCAGCAGTGAATGTGAGGCAGACTGCAATCAGCCCCAGCATTTT. The V gene is TRBV2, the J gene TRBJ1-5; D remains unclear. Trimming left V 2 bases short and J 2 bases short, with 13 bases between. CDR1 is SNHLY, CDR2 FYNNEI, per germline. The CDR3 runs to 16 residues.

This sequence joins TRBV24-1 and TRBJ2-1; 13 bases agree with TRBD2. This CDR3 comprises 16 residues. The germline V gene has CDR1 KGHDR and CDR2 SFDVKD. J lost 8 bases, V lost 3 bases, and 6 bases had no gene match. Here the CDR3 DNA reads TGTGCCACCAGTGATCCAACTAGCGGGAGGGCCGATGAGCAGTTCTTC. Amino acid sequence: CATSDPTSGRADEQFF.

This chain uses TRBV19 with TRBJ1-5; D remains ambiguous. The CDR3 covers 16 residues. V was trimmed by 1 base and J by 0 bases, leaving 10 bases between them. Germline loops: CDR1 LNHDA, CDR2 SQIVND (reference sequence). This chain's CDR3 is CASSIAQPYSNQPQHF. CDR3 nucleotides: TGTGCCAGTAGTATAGCACAGCCTTATAGCAATCAGCCCCAGCATTTT. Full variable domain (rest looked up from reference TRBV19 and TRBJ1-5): DGGITQSPKYLFRKEGQNVTLSCEQNLNHDAMYWYRQDPGQGLRLIYYSQIVNDFQKGDIAEGYSVSREKKESFPLTVTSAQKNPTAFYLCASSIAQPYSNQPQHFGDGTRLSIL.

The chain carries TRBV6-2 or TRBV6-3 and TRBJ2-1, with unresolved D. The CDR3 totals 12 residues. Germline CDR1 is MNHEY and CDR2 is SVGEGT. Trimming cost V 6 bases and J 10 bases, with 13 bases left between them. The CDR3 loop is CASSPYESEQFF. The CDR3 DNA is TGTGCCAGCAGCCCCTATGAAAGCGAGCAGTTCTTC.

The CDR3 DNA reads TGTGCCAGCACCCCCGGGCAGGGAGGGTTGGGCTACACCTTC. The encoded protein is CASTPGQGGLGYTF. The chain carries TRBV27 and TRBJ1-2, with D possibly being TRBD1 (5 bases). V was cut by 7 bases and J by 8 bases, with 20 bases left in between. The V gene's germline CDR1 is MNHEY and CDR2 SMNVEV (reference sequence). This CDR3 has 14 amino acids.

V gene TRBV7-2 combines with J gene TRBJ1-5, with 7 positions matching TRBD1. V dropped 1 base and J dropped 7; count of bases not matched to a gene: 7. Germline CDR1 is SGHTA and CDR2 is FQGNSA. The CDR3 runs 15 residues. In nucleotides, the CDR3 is TGTGCCAGCAGCTTAGTGGAGGGGGCAGGGCAGCCCCAGCATTTT. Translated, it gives CASSLVEGAGQPQHF.

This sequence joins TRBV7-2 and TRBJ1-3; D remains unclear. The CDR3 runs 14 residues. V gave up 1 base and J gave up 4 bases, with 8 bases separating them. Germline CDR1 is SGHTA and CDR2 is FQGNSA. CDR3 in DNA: TGTGCCAGCAGCTTAGTTGTCGAGGGAAACACCATATATTTT. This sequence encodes CASSLVVEGNTIYF.

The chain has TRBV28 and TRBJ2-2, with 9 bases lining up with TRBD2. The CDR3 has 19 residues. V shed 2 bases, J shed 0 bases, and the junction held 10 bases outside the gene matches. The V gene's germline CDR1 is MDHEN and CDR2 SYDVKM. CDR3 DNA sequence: TGTGCCAGCAGTTTAAAGGGCGGGAGGGGAAGGTCGAACACCGGGGAGCTGTTTTTT. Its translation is CASSLKGGRGRSNTGELFF.

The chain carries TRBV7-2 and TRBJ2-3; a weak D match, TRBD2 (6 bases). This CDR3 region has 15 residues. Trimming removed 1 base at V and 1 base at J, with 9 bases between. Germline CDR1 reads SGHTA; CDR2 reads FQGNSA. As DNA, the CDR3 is TGTGCCAGCAGCTTAGTCGGCGGGGGCACAGATACGCAGTATTTT. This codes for CASSLVGGGTDTQYF.

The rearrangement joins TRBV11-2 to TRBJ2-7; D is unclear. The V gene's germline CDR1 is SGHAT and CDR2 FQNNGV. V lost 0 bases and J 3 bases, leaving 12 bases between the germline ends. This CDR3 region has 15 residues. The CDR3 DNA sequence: TGTGCCAGCAGCTTAGATAGTCTGCTAAACTACGAGCAGTACTTC. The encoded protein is CASSLDSLLNYEQYF.

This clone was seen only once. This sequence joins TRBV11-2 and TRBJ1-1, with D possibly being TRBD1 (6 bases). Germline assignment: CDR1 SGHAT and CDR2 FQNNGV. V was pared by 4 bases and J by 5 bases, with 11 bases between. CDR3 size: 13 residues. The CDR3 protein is CASSYKGGTEAFF. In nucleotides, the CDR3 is TGTGCCAGCAGCTATAAGGGGGGGACTGAAGCTTTCTTT. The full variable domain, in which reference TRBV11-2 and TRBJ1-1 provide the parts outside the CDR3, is EAGVAQSPRYKIIEKRQSVAFWCNPISGHATLYWYQQILGQGPKLLIQFQNNGVVDDSQLPKDRFSAERLKGVDSTLKIQPAKLEDSAVYLCASSYKGGTEAFFGQGTRLTVV.

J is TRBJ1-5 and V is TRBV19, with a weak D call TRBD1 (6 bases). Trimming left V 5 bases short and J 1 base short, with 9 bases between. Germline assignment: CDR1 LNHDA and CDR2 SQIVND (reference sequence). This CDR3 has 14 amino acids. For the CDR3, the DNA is TGTGCCAGTAGTCCAGACAGGAGCAATCAGCCCCAGCATTTT. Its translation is CASSPDRSNQPQHF.

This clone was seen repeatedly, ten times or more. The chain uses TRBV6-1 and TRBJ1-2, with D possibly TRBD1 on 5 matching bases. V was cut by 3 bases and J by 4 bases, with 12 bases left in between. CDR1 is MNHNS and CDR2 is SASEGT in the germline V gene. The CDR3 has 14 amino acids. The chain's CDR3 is CASSEPRVLYGYTF. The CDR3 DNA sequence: TGTGCCAGCAGTGAGCCCAGGGTCCTCTATGGCTACACCTTC.